Listed here are 16 T cell receptor beta chains from one sample, sequenced in a study of OX40 agonist ivuxolimab in advanced cancers. Method: immunoSEQ multiplex PCR; TCRdb's copy keeps in-frame clones and lacks some. The repertoire has roughly 80,000 clones, 75% to 90% of them found once; the top ten carry less than 3.5%. This sample comprised CD4+ or CD8+ T cells sorted from blood, obtained in a trial of the OX40 agonist ivuxolimab. These receptors all come from an adult with an advanced solid tumor such as melanoma, head and neck, liver or kidney cancer.

Comment on this clone: Within the sample, other DNA sequences also encode this same CDR3. The rearrangement links TRBV9 to TRBJ1-1; 7 positions match TRBD1. CDR3 length equals 14 residues. V shed 3 bases, J shed 3 bases, and the junction held 5 bases outside the gene matches. Germline V gene sequence: CDR1 SGDLS, CDR2 YYNGEE. The CDR3 bases are TGTGCCAGCAGCGGTACAGGGGCGGACACTGAAGCTTTCTTT. Encoded protein: CASSGTGADTEAFF.

The rearrangement links TRBV19 to TRBJ2-3; 9 bases map to TRBD2. V lost 7 bases to trimming and J lost 8 bases; unmatched junction nucleotides: 13. Looked up from germline, CDR1 is LNHDA and CDR2 is SQIVND (reference sequence). There are 15 residues in the CDR3. Here the CDR3 DNA reads TGTGCCAGTACCCCGACCGGCGGGGGGGCCGGTACGCAGTATTTT. Its protein is CASTPTGGGAGTQYF.

The chain recombines TRBV11-2 with TRBJ1-2; tentatively, D is TRBD1 (6 bases). Germline V gene lookup returns CDR1 SGHAT and CDR2 FQNNGV. The CDR3 extends over 13 amino acids. Trimming left V 8 bases short and J 4 bases short, with 14 bases between. CDR3 DNA: TGTGCCAGCGCGATTGGGGGCATCTATGGCTACACCTTC. It yields the protein CASAIGGIYGYTF.

The chain links TRBV5-6 to TRBJ2-7; the D gene is possibly TRBD1 (7 bases). The V and J ends lost 0 bases and 6 bases respectively, with 13 bases between them. The CDR3 contains 14 residues. The V gene's germline CDR1 is SGHDT and CDR2 YYEEEE. CDR3 in DNA: TGTGCCAGCAGCTTGGAGGAGGGGGCAGGCGAGCAGTACGTC. Translation gives CASSLEEGAGEQYV.

The rearrangement links TRBV28 to TRBJ2-7; 8 nucleotides agree with TRBD1. This CDR3 is 17 amino acids long. The J segment lost 5 bases and the V segment lost 5 bases, leaving 17 bases of the junction unmatched. Germline assignment: CDR1 MDHEN and CDR2 SYDVKM. CDR3 nucleotide sequence: TGTGCCAGCAGTACCCTCTCCCTCGGGACAGGCATCGACGAGCAGTACGTC. This translates into CASSTLSLGTGIDEQYV.

This chain links TRBV10-3 with TRBJ2-7; the D is unclear. CDR1 and CDR2 from the germline V gene are ENHRY and SYGVKD. The CDR3 loop spans 11 amino acids. V was cut by 4 bases and J by 2 bases, with 3 bases left in between. Here the CDR3 reads CAISGTYEQYF. The DNA for the CDR3 is TGTGCCATCAGTGGGACCTACGAGCAGTACTTC.

Remarks on this clone: Within the sample, other DNA sequences also encode this same CDR3. The V call is TRBV5-4, the J call TRBJ2-5, with 10 nucleotides matching TRBD2. Germline V lookup: CDR1 SGHNT, CDR2 YYREEE (reference sequence). Trimming at V came to 2 bases and at J to 5 bases, leaving 6 bases not matched to a gene. The CDR3 has 15 residues. In DNA, the CDR3 is TGTGCCAGCAGCTTCAGCGGGGGGGCCATGGAGACCCAGTACTTC. Protein product: CASSFSGGAMETQYF.

The chain combines TRBV7-2 with TRBJ1-2; 9 nucleotides line up with TRBD1. In germline, CDR1 is SGHTA, CDR2 FQGNSA. The trim removed 1 base at V and 8 bases at J, leaving 5 bases unmatched. The CDR3 runs to 14 residues. The CDR3 is CASSLGDRDGGYTF. Here the CDR3 DNA reads TGTGCCAGCAGCTTAGGGGACAGGGACGGGGGCTACACCTTC.

This clone was counted once. The V call is TRBV28, the J call TRBJ1-5, with D perhaps TRBD1 (5 bases). Germline CDR1 reads MDHEN; CDR2 reads SYDVKM. This CDR3 spans 17 amino acids. Trimming removed 11 bases from V and 0 bases from J, with 23 bases in between. The DNA for the CDR3 is TGTGCCGGAAATGACGCTGTCTCAGGGTTTAGCAATCAGCCCCAGCATTTT. As protein: CAGNDAVSGFSNQPQHF.

The chain recombines TRBV10-2 with TRBJ2-7; D gene uncertain. Germline V gene data show CDR1 as WSHSY and CDR2 as SAAADI. V gave up 4 bases and J gave up 3 bases, with 10 bases separating them. CDR3 length equals 13 residues. The CDR3: CASSGPGSYEQYV. CDR3 nucleotide sequence: TGCGCCAGCAGTGGTCCGGGCAGCTACGAGCAGTACGTC.

The genes are TRBV7-6 and TRBJ1-2, with unresolved D. CDR3 size: 12 residues. Germline V gene data show CDR1 as SGHVS and CDR2 as FNYEAQ. Trimming took 4 bases from V and 3 from J, leaving 6 bases between them. This chain's CDR3 is CASSSDYYGYTF. The CDR3 bases are TGTGCCAGCAGCTCAGATTACTATGGCTACACCTTC.

The chain combines TRBV15 with TRBJ1-2, with D perhaps TRBD1 (5 bases). Germline-derived CDR1 and CDR2 are LNHNV and YYDKDF (reference sequence). With 3 bases removed from V and 8 bases from J, the gap between germline ends came to 13 bases. The CDR3 runs 13 residues. The CDR3 reads CATSSEGEGGYTF. The CDR3 DNA follows: TGTGCCACCAGCAGCGAAGGGGAGGGGGGCTACACCTTC. Filled out from reference TRBV15 and TRBJ1-2, the complete variable domain reads DAMVIQNPRYQVTQFGKPVTLSCSQTLNHNVMYWYQQKSSQAPKLLFHYYDKDFNNEADTPDNFQSRRPNTSFCFLDIRSPGLGDTAMYLCATSSEGEGGYTFGSGTRLTVV.

The chain carries TRBV7-7 and TRBJ1-3; D might be TRBD1 (5 bases). V lost 5 bases and J lost 2, with 13 bases in between. Germline V gene sequence: CDR1 SSHAT, CDR2 FNYEAQ (reference sequence). This CDR3 contains 15 residues. CDR3 in amino acids: CASSRSLGAGNTIYF. The CDR3 coding sequence is TGTGCCAGCAGCCGTAGCTTGGGGGCTGGAAACACCATATATTTT.

CDR3 sequence: CASSLGEGAGVLETQYF. CDR3 sequence (DNA): TGTGCCAGCAGCTTAGGGGAGGGGGCAGGGGTCCTGGAGACCCAGTACTTC. V usage is TRBV7-6 and J usage is TRBJ2-5; D is possibly TRBD1 or TRBD2 (7 bases each). The CDR3 extends over 17 amino acids. Trimming cost V 1 base and J 5 bases, with 20 bases left between them. Germline loops: CDR1 SGHVS, CDR2 FNYEAQ.

This sequence joins TRBV4-2 and TRBJ2-7; D not certain. This CDR3 spans 14 amino acids. CDR1 is LGHNA, CDR2 YNFKEQ, per germline. V was shortened by 0 bases and J by 3 bases, with 9 bases between the two germline ends. CDR3 sequence: CASSQEKLLYEQYF. CDR3 nucleotide sequence: TGTGCCAGCAGCCAAGAAAAACTGCTCTACGAGCAGTACTTC.

This chain links TRBV6-4 with TRBJ2-2; D possibly matches TRBD1 or TRBD2 (5 bases each). Trimming stripped 5 bases from V and 5 bases from J, with 9 bases between. The CDR3 totals 13 residues. Germline V gives CDR1 MRHNA, CDR2 SNTAGT. The CDR3 region has the DNA TGTGCCAGCAGTACGGGACCGACCGGGGAGCTGTTTTTT. The encoded protein is CASSTGPTGELFF.